The 30 T cell receptor beta chains below come from one sample, sequenced in a study of blood T cells in healthy people across ages. The second PCR ran about 7 to 12 cycles with a sample-barcoded 5' primer and J-beta primers. Each CDR3 protein gets one entry after TCRdb re-called the 5' RACE reads with MiXCR. Counted here are 750,000 to 950,000 distinct CDR3 sequences, almost 30% occurring once; the ten biggest clones make up about 10%. The data also belong to a second study, concerning T cells of mothers and their children.

Material: blood. The receptors come from a woman between 35 and 50 years old in good health.

The rearrangement uses TRBV18 and TRBJ1-1; D gene uncertain. CDR1 is KGHSH and CDR2 is LQKENI in the germline V gene. V shed 9 bases and J shed 1 base, with 12 bases lying between them. This CDR3 region has 13 residues. CDR3 coding DNA: TGTGCCAGTCGGGAGGGTGAGAACACTGAAGCTTTCTTT. Residues: CASREGENTEAFF.

A few counts support this clonotype. The V and J genes are TRBV7-3 and TRBJ2-1; D may be TRBD1 (6 bases). Germline CDR1 is SGHTA and CDR2 is FQGTGA. The CDR3 is made up of 15 amino acids. V was clipped by 2 bases and J by 8 bases, with 16 bases between them. For the CDR3, the DNA is TGTGCCAGCAGCTTAGAAGGGGTTGGGGGCGATGAGCAGTTCTTC. The encoded protein is CASSLEGVGGDEQFF.

This clonotype was recorded a few times. The chain joins TRBV7-2 to TRBJ1-2; D gene uncertain. The CDR3 totals 15 residues. V lost 3 bases and J 3 bases, leaving 14 bases between the germline ends. CDR1 SGHTA and CDR2 FQGNSA come from the germline V gene. CDR3 sequence: CASSLQQDGYYGYTF. DNA for the CDR3: TGTGCCAGCAGCTTGCAGCAGGACGGATACTATGGCTACACCTTC. Together with reference TRBV7-2 and TRBJ1-2, the CDR3 gives the full variable domain: GAGVSQSPSNKVTEKGKDVELRCDPISGHTALYWYRQSLGQGLEFLIYFQGNSAPDKSGLPSDRFSAERTGGSVSTLTIQRTQQEDSAVYLCASSLQQDGYYGYTFGSGTRLTVV.

The chain combines TRBV18 with TRBJ2-7, with TRBD1 matching 8 bases. The CDR3 contains 16 residues. Trimming removed 4 bases from V and 0 bases from J; junction bases left unmatched: 8. In germline, CDR1 is KGHSH, CDR2 LQKENI. CDR3 sequence (DNA): TGTGCCAGCTCACACGGCGACAGGGGCTACTCCTACGAGCAGTACTTC. Translation gives CASSHGDRGYSYEQYF.

The sample holds many counts of this clonotype. The rearrangement joins TRBV20-1 to TRBJ2-6; 7 bases are shared with TRBD1. Germline V gene sequence: CDR1 DFQATT, CDR2 SNEGSKA (reference sequence). This CDR3 region has 15 residues. With 6 bases clipped from V and 0 bases from J, the junction kept 5 bases outside the gene matches. In DNA, the CDR3 is TGCAGTGCCCCGGGACAGAGCTCTGGGGCCAACGTCCTGACTTTC. This encodes CSAPGQSSGANVLTF.

This clonotype appeared a few times. The rearrangement joins TRBV20-1 to TRBJ2-7, with a tentative D call TRBD1 (6 bases). This CDR3 contains 15 residues. Germline V CDR1 and CDR2: DFQATT, SNEGSKA (reference sequence). Trimming took off 3 bases at V and 3 bases at J, with 18 bases between the two ends. DNA of the CDR3: TGCAGTGCTAGGTCGGCAGGGGAATTGGACTACGAGCAGTACTTC. Translated: CSARSAGELDYEQYF.

This clonotype showed up many times. V gene TRBV7-2 combines with J gene TRBJ2-5; D not certain. The CDR3 length is 12 residues. Germline loops: CDR1 SGHTA, CDR2 FQGNSA. Trimming cost V 1 base and J 7 bases, with 7 bases left between them. The CDR3 protein is CASSLGPTTQYF. CDR3 sequence (DNA): TGTGCCAGCAGCTTAGGACCTACGACCCAGTACTTC.

This clonotype came up many times. The V and J genes are TRBV7-9 and TRBJ1-1, with 7 nucleotides matching TRBD1. V shed 2 bases, J shed 3 bases, and the junction held 3 bases outside the gene matches. This CDR3 has 14 residues. Germline CDR1 SEHNR, CDR2 FQNEAQ (reference sequence). The CDR3 region is CASSLIQGDTEAFF. The CDR3 DNA reads TGTGCCAGCAGCTTAATTCAGGGGGACACTGAAGCTTTCTTT. Complete variable domain (other parts from reference TRBV7-9 and TRBJ1-1): DTGVSQNPRHKITKRGQNVTFRCDPISEHNRLYWYRQTLGQGPEFLTYFQNEAQLEKSRLLSDRFSAERPKGSFSTLEIQRTEQGDSAMYLCASSLIQGDTEAFFGQGTRLTVV.

This chain joins TRBV12-3 or TRBV12-4 and TRBJ2-3; D is possibly TRBD1 (7 bases). V lost 2 bases to trimming and J lost 3 bases, with 12 bases between them. The CDR3 runs 15 residues. CDR3 nucleotides: TGTGCCAGCAGTTTATACCAGGGGGGTACAGATACGCAGTATTTT. Translating it yields CASSLYQGGTDTQYF.

This clonotype appeared many times. The V call is TRBV9, the J call TRBJ2-1; D uncertain. The CDR3 sequence is 15 residues long. Trimming shortened V by 7 bases and J by 4 bases, and 18 bases separated the two germline ends. Per germline, CDR1 SGDLS and CDR2 YYNGEE. The CDR3 DNA reads as TGTGCCAGCGCGGTCGAAGGCCACCCATACAATGAGCAGTTCTTC. It specifies CASAVEGHPYNEQFF.

This clonotype was seen a few times. A much bigger clone sits one base away, suggesting this may be a read error. This chain connects TRBV2 to TRBJ2-6; D may correspond to TRBD1 or TRBD2 (5 bases each). The CDR3 has 15 amino acids. Germline CDR1 and CDR2: SNHLY and FYNNEI. This CDR3 is CAGRDPRSGANVRTF. The CDR3 DNA reads TGTGCCGGTCGGGACCCCAGATCTGGGGCCAACGTCCGGACTTTC.

A few counts support this clonotype. V is TRBV5-1 and J is TRBJ2-5; D is uncertain. The J call is uncertain, as TRBJ2-7 better fits the DNA end. Germline V gene sequence: CDR1 SGHRS, CDR2 YFSETQ. The CDR3 contains 15 residues. The CDR3 loop reads CASSLEWLAGYEQYF. DNA of the CDR3: TGCGCCAGCAGCTTGGAGTGGCTCGCCGGCTACGAGCAGTACTTC.

This clonotype was observed many times. The genes are TRBV3-1 and TRBJ1-2; perhaps TRBD1 as D (6 bases). The V and J ends lost 3 bases and 4 bases respectively, with 12 bases between them. This CDR3 contains 14 residues. Germline-derived CDR1 and CDR2 are LGHDT and YNNKEL (reference sequence). CDR3 region: CASSQPGHSYGYTF. Here the CDR3 DNA reads TGTGCCAGCAGCCAGCCGGGACACAGCTATGGCTACACCTTC.

This clonotype was counted ten times or more. V is TRBV29-1 and J is TRBJ2-6; D is unresolved. Deletions cut 0 bases from V and 0 bases from J, with 15 bases between. The CDR3 runs to 18 residues. Germline V lookup: CDR1 SQVTM, CDR2 ANQGSEA. The CDR3 DNA follows: TGCAGCGTTGAAGATCCGGACCGATTCGGCTCTGGGGCCAACGTCCTGACTTTC. It translates to CSVEDPDRFGSGANVLTF.

In its sample, this clonotype was seen a few times. V is TRBV12-3 or TRBV12-4 and J is TRBJ1-5; TRBD1 is a possible D gene (5 bases). V shed 7 bases and J shed 4 bases, with 14 bases lying between them. The CDR3 length is 14 residues. The CDR3 here is CASNPQGGNQPQHF. In DNA, the CDR3 is TGTGCCAGCAACCCCCAGGGAGGAAATCAGCCCCAGCATTTT.

With respect to this clonotype: Compared with germline, one end of the junction differs, possibly owing to a read error. The chain combines TRBV29-1 with TRBJ1-2, with D perhaps matching TRBD1 (5 bases). CDR1 and CDR2 from the germline V gene are SQVTM and ANQGSEA. CDR3 length: 13 residues. The CDR3 loop reads CSADGGTVYGHTF. CDR3 nucleotide sequence: TGCAGCGCCGATGGGGGGACGGTCTATGGCCACACCTTC. The complete variable domain, with remaining parts taken from reference TRBV29-1 and TRBJ1-2, reads SAVISQKPSRDICQRGTSLTIQCQVDSQVTMMFWYRQQPGQSLTLIATANQGSEATYESGFVIDKFPISRPNLTFSTLTVSNMSPEDSSIYLCSADGGTVYGHTFGSGTRLTVV.

The chain links TRBV20-1 to TRBJ1-2, with a tentative D call TRBD1 (6 bases). V was shortened by 1 base and J by 2 bases, with 11 bases between the two germline ends. Germline lookup yields CDR1 DFQATT and CDR2 SNEGSKA (reference sequence). The CDR3 consists of 14 residues. The CDR3 is CSARGRGGNYGYTF. In nucleotides, the CDR3 is TGCAGTGCTAGAGGGCGGGGGGGCAACTATGGCTACACCTTC.

This clonotype was counted between two and nine times. The chain links TRBV29-1 to TRBJ1-1, with TRBD1 matching 8 bases. J lost 2 bases, V lost 7 bases, and 6 bases had no gene match. Germline V gene data show CDR1 as SQVTM and CDR2 as ANQGSEA. The CDR3 length is 13 residues. The CDR3 DNA is TGCAGCGCTAGACAGGGGAGTAACACTGAAGCTTTCTTT. Its translation is CSARQGSNTEAFF.

The genes are TRBV5-1 and TRBJ2-2, with D perhaps TRBD2 (6 bases). From germline, CDR1 is SGHRS and CDR2 YFSETQ. Trimming left V 0 bases short and J 7 bases short, with 16 bases between. The CDR3 has 16 amino acids. The CDR3 region has the DNA TGCGCCAGCAGCTTGGCAGTGTGGGGGGATCGCGGGGAGCTGTTTTTT. Protein: CASSLAVWGDRGELFF.

The rearrangement uses TRBV4-3 and TRBJ1-5; TRBD1 is a possible D gene (6 bases). V was trimmed by 0 bases and J by 6 bases, leaving 15 bases between them. In germline, CDR1 is LGHNA, CDR2 YSLEER. The CDR3 consists of 16 residues. Here the CDR3 reads CASSQDDSGGGQPQHF. CDR3 nucleotides: TGCGCCAGCAGCCAAGATGATTCGGGGGGCGGTCAGCCCCAGCATTTT.

The chain joins TRBV7-2 to TRBJ2-4; no clear D. The ends were cut back, 1 base at V and 0 bases at J, with 10 bases in the middle. Germline assignment: CDR1 SGHTA and CDR2 FQGNSA. CDR3 length equals 16 residues. DNA for the CDR3: TGTGCCAGCAGCTTAGAGGCACCTATAGCCAAAAACATTCAGTACTTC. This sequence encodes CASSLEAPIAKNIQYF. Looking up the rest from reference TRBV7-2 and TRBJ2-4 gives the full variable domain: GAGVSQSPSNKVTEKGKDVELRCDPISGHTALYWYRQSLGQGLEFLIYFQGNSAPDKSGLPSDRFSAERTGGSVSTLTIQRTQQEDSAVYLCASSLEAPIAKNIQYFGAGTRLSVL.

This clonotype has only a few counts. The DNA for the CDR3 is TGCAGTGCCTTTACCGACAGTAACTCCTACAATGAGCAGTTCTTC. Protein product: CSAFTDSNSYNEQFF. The chain combines TRBV20-1 with TRBJ2-1, with D tentatively TRBD1 (5 bases). There are 15 residues in the CDR3. V was pared by 6 bases and J by 0 bases, with 15 bases between. Per the germline V gene, CDR1 is DFQATT and CDR2 is SNEGSKA (reference sequence).

V gene TRBV3-1 combines with J gene TRBJ1-1; TRBD1 matches 11 bases. Germline CDR1 LGHDT, CDR2 YNNKEL (reference sequence). This CDR3 is 16 amino acids long. The V and J ends lost 4 bases and 3 bases, in that order; junction bases with no gene match: 7. CDR3 sequence: CASSRRTGGRDTEAFF. The CDR3 region has the DNA TGTGCCAGCAGCCGTAGGACAGGGGGCAGGGACACTGAAGCTTTCTTT.

Written as DNA, the CDR3 is TGCAGCGTTGAAGCCCGGGGGGGAGCCAAAAACATTCAGTACTTC. Protein: CSVEARGGAKNIQYF. V is TRBV29-1 and J is TRBJ2-4, with TRBD2 matching 8 bases. The CDR3 consists of 15 residues. The germline V gene has CDR1 SQVTM and CDR2 ANQGSEA. Trimming at V came to 1 base and at J to 0 bases, leaving 2 bases not matched to a gene.

The V gene is TRBV9, the J gene TRBJ2-3; 10 nucleotides match TRBD2. The CDR3 loop spans 16 amino acids. Germline V CDR1 and CDR2: SGDLS, YYNGEE. V trimming: 3 bases; J trimming: 2 bases; junction bases outside the gene matches: 6. CDR3: CASSAPGTSVTDTQYF. For the CDR3, the DNA is TGTGCCAGCAGCGCCCCAGGGACTAGCGTCACAGATACGCAGTATTTT.

J is TRBJ2-1 and V is TRBV7-2, with 11 positions matching TRBD1. The J segment lost 5 bases and the V segment lost 5 bases, leaving 8 bases of the junction unmatched. CDR1 is SGHTA and CDR2 is FQGNSA in the germline V gene. The CDR3 extends over 16 amino acids. CDR3 in amino acids: CASSLSPGQGDNEQFF. As DNA, the CDR3 is TGTGCCAGCAGCCTCTCCCCGGGACAGGGGGACAATGAGCAGTTCTTC.

This clonotype was counted between two and nine times. The rearrangement joins TRBV7-9 to TRBJ2-7; a possible D gene is TRBD1 (6 bases). Trimming left V 5 bases short and J 4 bases short, with 12 bases between. Germline V gene lookup returns CDR1 SEHNR and CDR2 FQNEAQ (reference sequence). This CDR3 has 13 amino acids. The CDR3 is CASSRTGLYEQYF. CDR3 nucleotides: TGTGCCAGCAGCCGCACAGGGTTGTACGAGCAGTACTTC.

This clonotype was observed a few times. The chain combines TRBV20-1 with TRBJ2-6; D is unresolved. V gave up 1 base and J gave up 1 base, with 8 bases separating them. This CDR3 has 15 residues. CDR1 is DFQATT, CDR2 SNEGSKA, per germline (reference sequence). CDR3: CSARGGQSGANVLTF. CDR3 bases: TGCAGTGCTAGAGGTGGCCAATCTGGGGCCAACGTCCTGACTTTC.

With regard to this clonotype: This sequence may be a read error, since a much larger clone differs from it by one base. This chain links TRBV3-1 with TRBJ2-5, with D possibly being TRBD2 (5 bases). Per the germline V gene, CDR1 is LGHDT and CDR2 is YNNKEL (reference sequence). The CDR3 is made up of 16 amino acids. In DNA form, the CDR3 reads TGTGCCAGCAGCCAAGACTTTTCGAGCGGCAAAGAGACCCGGTACTTC. Translated, it gives CASSQDFSSGKETRYF.

The gene calls are TRBV5-1 and TRBJ2-3, with a tentative D call TRBD1 (6 bases). Germline CDR1 and CDR2: SGHRS and YFSETQ. This CDR3 contains 15 residues. The ends were cut back, 5 bases at V and 6 bases at J, with 19 bases in the middle. CDR3 region: CASRKSRGAGDTQYF. CDR3 nucleotide sequence: TGCGCCAGCAGGAAGAGCAGGGGCGCCGGGGATACGCAGTATTTT.